This T cell receptor beta chain was profiled in a study of cytomegalovirus exposure and HLA in healthy donors. For the study at large: Drawn from HLA-typed donors, 80 million to 100 million unique TCRs were held in an early data release.

The PCR ran on 60 Vbeta and 13 Jbeta primers. Some clones are missing from TCRdb's copy, which holds only in-frame ones; the method was immunoSEQ multiplex PCR. The ten most abundant clones cover about 0.9% of a sample with about 210,000 clones. The CDR3 sequence is 15 residues long. The germline gives CDR1 SGDLS, CDR2 YYNGEE. Trimming shortened V by 0 bases and J by 9 bases, and 19 bases separated the two germline ends. This chain connects TRBV9 to TRBJ2-7; possibly TRBD1 for D (7 bases). The origin of this receptor is a woman aged 30 to 39 in good health and CMV-seropositive. Sample: PBMCs. The CDR3 bases are TGTGCCAGCAGCGTAGGCGGGGACAGCTACGAGCGGCAGTACTTC. Protein sequence: CASSVGGDSYERQYF.